A single sample gave rise to the 2 T cell receptor beta chains below, sequenced in a study of cytomegalovirus exposure and HLA in healthy donors. A multiplex PCR was run with 60 Vbeta primers and 13 Jbeta primers. This table comes from immunoSEQ multiplex PCR, and its TCRdb copy is limited to in-frame clones, with some not included. The table includes some 130,000 clones, approximately 77% detected once. Sequenced: PBMCs. The receptors here all came from a man aged 25-45 years in good health and CMV-seronegative.

The chain recombines TRBV10-3 with TRBJ2-2; 9 nucleotides match TRBD2. Germline lookup yields CDR1 ENHRY and CDR2 SYGVKD. This CDR3 spans 18 amino acids. The trim removed 3 bases at V and 5 bases at J, leaving 13 bases unmatched. CDR3 sequence: CAISESTSGSLGTGELFF. CDR3 DNA sequence: TGTGCCATCAGTGAATCGACTAGCGGAAGTCTGGGGACCGGGGAGCTGTTTTTT.

About this clone itself: The germline gene is not matched at one end of the junction; a read error may be the cause. Other DNA sequences in the sample encode the same CDR3. The chain is built from TRBV6-1 and TRBJ1-2; 7 bases fit TRBD1. Germline V gives CDR1 MNHNS, CDR2 SASEGT. The CDR3 is 13 residues long. CDR3 region: CASSQDRIYGYTF. CDR3 in DNA: TGCGCCAGCAGCCAGGACAGGATCTATGGCTACACCTTC.